This T cell receptor (beta chain) originates from a study of molecular identifiers for immune sequencing clone quantification. TCRdb independently ran MiXCR on the PCR reads; one entry per CDR3 protein. The table has about 70,000 distinct CDR3 sequences, approximately 17% seen once. This CDR3 has 14 residues. Germline CDR1 reads MNHEY; CDR2 reads SVGAGI. V shed 6 bases and J 6 bases; nucleotides not matched to a gene: 6. This clonotype was observed at least ten times. The sequencing sample was made of naive CD8+ T cells from blood, with Jurkat cell RNA spiked in. As for subset: FACS-sorted CD8+CD4-CCR7+CD45RA+ naive T cells. This clonotype was sampled from a human donor in good health. Some libraries in this study had Jurkat cell RNA spiked in. The V call is TRBV6-5, the J call TRBJ2-1; 9 bases align to TRBD2. CDR3 in DNA: TGTGCCAGCAGCTTAGCGGGGGCCCCCAATGAGCAGTTCTTC. Its protein product is CASSLAGAPNEQFF.